This TCR beta chain came from a study of shared clonotypes between healthy human individuals. Findings and limits, study-wide: Rarefaction analysis demonstrated incomplete sorted-subset sequencing notwithstanding large depth.

As for this clone: As yet, its antigen is unknown.

CDR1 and CDR2 (germline): SEHNR, FQNEAQ (reference sequence). The CDR3 is 16 residues long. Between the trimmed V and J ends, which lost 1 base and 3 bases, there was a span of 15 bases. The repertoire was sequenced with immunoSEQ multiplex PCR; TCRdb's copy has only in-frame clones and lacks some. The sample lists roughly 2,000,000 clones, about 95% occurring once. Selected positively for CCR7 and CD45RO-negative, naive CD8 cells excluded terminally differentiated effector memory CD45RA+ cells. Sequences were obtained from naive CD8+ T cells sorted from blood. The V and J genes are TRBV7-9 and TRBJ1-2, with D tentatively TRBD1 (5 bases). The source is a man between 18 and 35 years old in good health. In DNA, the CDR3 is TGTGCCAGCAGCTTAGGGACGGTCAGGGTGGACTATGGCTACACCTTC. Residues: CASSLGTVRVDYGYTF. Variable domain in full (rest from reference TRBV7-9 and TRBJ1-2): DTGVSQNPRHKITKRGQNVTFRCDPISEHNRLYWYRQTLGQGPEFLTYFQNEAQLEKSRLLSDRFSAERPKGSFSTLEIQRTEQGDSAMYLCASSLGTVRVDYGYTFGSGTRLTVV.